A single sample gave rise to the 11 T cell receptor beta chains below, sequenced in a study of cytotoxic CD8 clonotypes in ibrutinib-treated CLL. The method was immunoSEQ multiplex PCR; TCRdb's version includes in-frame clones alone and lacks a portion of them. This table holds 150,000 to 200,000 clones, over 75% found once. The sample here was PBMCs, taken at disease progression, from a patient treated with ibrutinib. All receptors derive from a human donor with chronic lymphocytic leukemia.

This chain uses TRBV30 with TRBJ1-1, with 7 bases lining up with TRBD1. Germline values: CDR1 GTSNPN, CDR2 SVGIG (reference sequence). The junction had 9 bases not matched to a gene; V was cut back by 3 bases and J by 2 bases. The CDR3 is made up of 15 amino acids. The CDR3: CAWRGQGGFNTEAFF. The CDR3 coding sequence is TGTGCCTGGAGGGGGCAGGGGGGTTTTAACACTGAAGCTTTCTTT.

This chain links TRBV27 with TRBJ2-2; D is unclear. The CDR3 length is 12 residues. The germline V and J ends were trimmed by 1 base and 6 bases, with 3 bases remaining between them. Germline CDR1 and CDR2: MNHEY and SMNVEV (reference sequence). CDR3 sequence reads: CASSLFPGELFF. The CDR3 nucleotides are TGTGCCAGCAGTTTATTCCCCGGGGAGCTGTTTTTT.

The gene calls are TRBV19 and TRBJ1-5; the match to TRBD1 covers 8 bases. Trimming cost V 9 bases and J 0 bases; bases outside gene matches: 4. CDR1 is LNHDA, CDR2 SQIVND, per germline (reference sequence). This CDR3 has 14 amino acids. CDR3 sequence: CASNGQGSNQPQHF. The CDR3 DNA reads TGTGCCAGCAACGGACAGGGTAGCAATCAGCCCCAGCATTTT.

V usage is TRBV4-1 and J usage is TRBJ1-4; 8 nucleotides align to TRBD1. CDR1 and CDR2 (germline): MGHRA, YSYEKL. This CDR3 is 16 amino acids long. The V gene end was trimmed by 3 bases and the J gene end by 8 bases; junction bases not matched to a gene: 11. The DNA for the CDR3 is TGCGCCAGCAGCCAGGCGAACAGGGGGGACTTGGAAAAACTGTTTTTT. Translation gives CASSQANRGDLEKLFF.

The rearrangement joins TRBV5-1 to TRBJ2-7; D is unresolved. The CDR3 loop spans 13 amino acids. Trimming cost V 4 bases and J 3 bases, with 11 bases left between them. Germline V gene sequence: CDR1 SGHRS, CDR2 YFSETQ. The chain's CDR3 is CASSPDPFYEQYF. For the CDR3, the DNA is TGCGCCAGCAGCCCGGATCCATTCTACGAGCAGTACTTC.

This chain connects TRBV29-1 to TRBJ2-7; tentatively, D is TRBD1 (6 bases). Germline V gene data show CDR1 as SQVTM and CDR2 as ANQGSEA. The CDR3 has 13 residues. Trimming removed 3 bases at V and 7 bases at J, with 16 bases between. CDR3 in DNA: TGCAGCGTTGAGTCCCAGGGGTGGGGGGAGCAGTACTTC. Its translation is CSVESQGWGEQYF.

The rearrangement links TRBV9 to TRBJ2-3; 8 positions match TRBD2. The germline V gene has CDR1 SGDLS and CDR2 YYNGEE. V lost 4 bases and J lost 3; bases outside the gene matches: 10. This CDR3 region has 16 residues. CDR3 loop: CASSSRPGLVTDTQYF. CDR3 in DNA: TGTGCCAGCAGCTCTCGCCCGGGACTAGTAACAGATACGCAGTATTTT.

J is TRBJ1-2 and V is TRBV6-5, with unresolved D. Germline values: CDR1 MNHEY, CDR2 SVGAGI. CDR3 length: 14 residues. V lost 3 bases to trimming and J lost 2 bases, with 10 bases between them. This CDR3 is CASSYDIGNYGYTF. In DNA form, the CDR3 reads TGTGCCAGCAGTTATGACATCGGAAACTATGGCTACACCTTC.

This clone has just one count. The CDR3 DNA is TGTGCCAGCAGCCCGAATTCAGGCCCCGTGGAGACCCAGTACTTC. Translation gives CASSPNSGPVETQYF. The V gene is TRBV5-8, the J gene TRBJ2-5; D gene uncertain. The CDR3 runs 15 residues. CDR1 and CDR2 (germline): SGHTS, YDEGEE. Trimming took off 4 bases at V and 5 bases at J, with 18 bases between the two ends. The full variable domain, completed using reference TRBV5-8 and TRBJ2-5, is EAGVTQSPTHLIKTRGQQATLRCSPISGHTSVYWYQQALGLGLQFLLWYDEGEERNRGNFPPRFSGRQFPNYSSELNVNALELEDSALYLCASSPNSGPVETQYFGPGTRLLVL.

This CDR3 reads CASSPTETYSYEQYF. For the CDR3, the DNA is TGTGCCAGCTCACCGACAGAAACCTACTCCTACGAGCAGTACTTC. The chain is built from TRBV18 and TRBJ2-7; a weak D match, TRBD1 (5 bases). V lost 3 bases, J lost 0 bases, and 12 bases lay in between. Germline assignment: CDR1 KGHSH and CDR2 LQKENI. The CDR3 runs 15 residues.

The chain combines TRBV7-2 with TRBJ2-1; D possibly corresponds to TRBD2 (6 bases). CDR3 length equals 16 residues. CDR1 SGHTA and CDR2 FQGNSA come from the germline V gene. V lost 2 bases and J lost 6, with 17 bases in between. CDR3 amino acids: CASSLQSGEWSNEQFF. Written as DNA, the CDR3 is TGTGCCAGCAGCTTACAATCGGGGGAGTGGAGCAATGAGCAGTTCTTC.